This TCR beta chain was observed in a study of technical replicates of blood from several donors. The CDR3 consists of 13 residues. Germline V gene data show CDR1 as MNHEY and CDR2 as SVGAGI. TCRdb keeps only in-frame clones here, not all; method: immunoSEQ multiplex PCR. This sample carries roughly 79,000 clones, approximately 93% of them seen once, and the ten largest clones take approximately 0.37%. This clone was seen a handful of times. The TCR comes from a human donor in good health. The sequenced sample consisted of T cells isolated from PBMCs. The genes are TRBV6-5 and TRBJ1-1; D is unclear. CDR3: CARGLIRDTEAFF. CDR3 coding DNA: TGTGCACGAGGGCTTATAAGGGACACTGAAGCTTTCTTT.